One sample yielded the 28 T cell receptor beta chains listed below, sequenced in a study of yellow fever vaccine responses in identical twins (dated by TCRdb to the late 2010s). Library preparation was by RT-PCR. For sequencing, an Illumina HiSeq 2500 was employed. TCRdb's own reprocessing of the public reads used fastp at Q25 and MiXCR and kept productive beta chains. Each entry is one CDR3 protein sequence, shown with its most common DNA and genes. The sample profile shows thousands of distinct CDR3 sequences; approximately 86% of them were found once. Around 2.1% of the sample is taken by the ten largest. The sequences come from T cells from blood (PBMCs), unsorted or a sorted subset (not recorded which), collected before or after yellow fever vaccination (not recorded which). The receptors shown here come from a young woman who received the yellow fever vaccine. Donor details come from another sample of the same person, matched by shared clones.

The rearrangement joins TRBV12-3 or TRBV12-4 to TRBJ2-3, with TRBD1 matching over 7 bases. V dropped 4 bases and J dropped 1; count of bases not matched to a gene: 2. This CDR3 has 14 residues. CDR3 sequence (DNA): TGTGCCAGCAGTTGGGGGACAGGCACAGATACGCAGTATTTT. Encoded protein: CASSWGTGTDTQYF.

The genes are TRBV29-1 and TRBJ1-1, with D possibly matching TRBD1 (5 bases). V was shortened by 7 bases and J by 0 bases, with 12 bases between the two germline ends. The CDR3 length is 13 residues. The germline V gene encodes CDR1 SQVTM and CDR2 ANQGSEA. CDR3 sequence (DNA): TGCAGCGCTGGGGCAGGCATGAACACTGAAGCTTTCTTT. Its translation: CSAGAGMNTEAFF. Looking up the rest from reference TRBV29-1 and TRBJ1-1 gives the full variable domain: SAVISQKPSRDICQRGTSLTIQCQVDSQVTMMFWYRQQPGQSLTLIATANQGSEATYESGFVIDKFPISRPNLTFSTLTVSNMSPEDSSIYLCSAGAGMNTEAFFGQGTRLTVV.

This chain links TRBV29-1 with TRBJ2-3; 12 bases are a match to TRBD2. This CDR3 has 14 residues. Germline V gene data show CDR1 as SQVTM and CDR2 as ANQGSEA. Trimming at V came to 4 bases and at J to 2 bases, leaving 1 base not matched to a gene. CDR3 nucleotide sequence: TGCAGCGTTGGGACTAGCGGGGACACAGATACGCAGTATTTT. This sequence encodes CSVGTSGDTDTQYF.

The V call is TRBV5-1, the J call TRBJ2-5, with D perhaps TRBD2 (5 bases). This CDR3 is 12 amino acids long. The V and J ends lost 1 base and 5 bases respectively, with 6 bases between them. Germline V gives CDR1 SGHRS, CDR2 YFSETQ. CDR3 coding DNA: TGCGCCAGCAGCTTGCCGGGGGAGACCCAGTACTTC. Its protein is CASSLPGETQYF.

The chain carries TRBV5-1 and TRBJ2-5, with D possibly matching TRBD2 (5 bases). This CDR3 contains 17 residues. Per germline, CDR1 SGHRS and CDR2 YFSETQ. V dropped 2 bases and J dropped 0 bases, with 17 bases sitting between them. The CDR3 is CASSLNTSYPYQETQYF. The CDR3 DNA is TGCGCCAGCAGCTTAAACACTAGTTACCCGTACCAAGAGACCCAGTACTTC.

Only a few counts were recorded for this clonotype. The chain joins TRBV28 to TRBJ1-1; D call uncertain. Trimming shortened V by 3 bases and J by 2 bases, and 19 bases separated the two germline ends. This CDR3 region has 17 residues. The germline V gene encodes CDR1 MDHEN and CDR2 SYDVKM. The CDR3, as DNA: TGTGCCAGCAGTTTCATCGTTGATCAGGCAGGTAACACTGAAGCTTTCTTT. Translation gives CASSFIVDQAGNTEAFF.

J is TRBJ1-4 and V is TRBV2; weak D call: TRBD1 (6 bases). Trimming removed 1 base at V and 6 bases at J, with 12 bases between. The length of the CDR3 is 15 residues. Germline V gene data show CDR1 as SNHLY and CDR2 as FYNNEI. The CDR3 region is CASSEVGRGHEKLFF. CDR3 nucleotide sequence: TGTGCCAGCAGTGAAGTTGGCAGGGGTCATGAAAAACTGTTTTTT.

About this clonotype: The junction shows a germline mismatch at one end, possibly a read error. The rearrangement uses TRBV2 and TRBJ2-1, with D hard to call. In germline, CDR1 is SNHLY, CDR2 FYNNEI. This CDR3 contains 11 residues. The CDR3 coding sequence is TGTACCAGCAATCTCAAAAATGAGCAGTTCTTC. It specifies CTSNLKNEQFF.

The chain uses TRBV23-1 and TRBJ2-2; maybe TRBD1 (5 bases). Being an ORF, TRBV23-1 has a function that is uncertain. The CDR3 is 14 residues long. Trimming left V 4 bases short and J 3 bases short, with 9 bases between. CDR3 residues: CASSRARDTGELFF. The CDR3 DNA sequence: TGCGCCAGCAGTCGTGCCAGGGACACCGGGGAGCTGTTTTTT.

CDR3 sequence reads: CAISASRTNYGYTF. CDR3 coding DNA: TGTGCCATCAGTGCCTCCAGGACAAACTATGGCTACACCTTC. The rearrangement joins TRBV10-3 to TRBJ1-2; tentatively, D is TRBD1 (5 bases). Germline assignment: CDR1 ENHRY and CDR2 SYGVKD. The CDR3 consists of 14 residues. V lost 4 bases to trimming and J lost 2 bases, with 11 bases between them.

The chain is built from TRBV27 and TRBJ2-7; no firm D call. The germline gives CDR1 MNHEY, CDR2 SMNVEV (reference sequence). The CDR3 totals 13 residues. V lost 4 bases and J 7 bases, leaving 14 bases between the germline ends. CDR3 amino acids: CASSSIRSGEQYF. The CDR3 DNA reads TGTGCCAGCAGTTCCATAAGGTCCGGGGAGCAGTACTTC.

V is TRBV18 and J is TRBJ2-7; possibly TRBD1 for D (5 bases). V lost 6 bases and J 4 bases, leaving 10 bases between the germline ends. The CDR3 length is 12 residues. From germline, CDR1 is KGHSH and CDR2 LQKENI. CDR3 region: CASSDTSYEQYF. DNA for the CDR3: TGTGCCAGCTCGGACACAAGTTACGAGCAGTACTTC.

The gene calls are TRBV6-2 or TRBV6-3 and TRBJ2-1; D not resolved. Between the trimmed V and J ends, which lost 4 bases and 7 bases, there was a span of 11 bases. Germline V gene sequence: CDR1 MNHEY, CDR2 SVGEGT. CDR3 length: 13 residues. The CDR3 nucleotides read TGTGCCAGCAGTTTCCGTATTGGGAATGAGCAGTTCTTC. Its translation is CASSFRIGNEQFF.

This sequence joins TRBV5-1 and TRBJ1-5; 9 nucleotides match TRBD1. Trimming cost V 0 bases and J 7 bases; bases outside gene matches: 5. CDR1 and CDR2 from the germline V gene are SGHRS and YFSETQ. This CDR3 is built from 15 residues. CDR3 protein: CASSLVGGTGQPQHF. DNA of the CDR3: TGCGCCAGCAGCTTGGTGGGGGGGACAGGGCAGCCCCAGCATTTT.

This sequence joins TRBV27 and TRBJ2-4; 7 bases line up with TRBD1. Germline CDR1 and CDR2: MNHEY and SMNVEV (reference sequence). This CDR3 contains 14 residues. Trimming removed 6 bases from V and 7 bases from J; junction bases left unmatched: 9. CDR3 amino acids: CASSPGQVANIQYF. The CDR3 nucleotides are TGTGCCAGCAGCCCCGGACAGGTTGCGAACATTCAGTACTTC.

The chain has TRBV24-1 and TRBJ2-7; D gene ambiguous. The V gene lost 7 bases and the J gene lost 0 bases, with 18 bases spanning the gap. This CDR3 comprises 16 residues. Germline V gene lookup returns CDR1 KGHDR and CDR2 SFDVKD. The CDR3 DNA reads TGTGCCACCAGCAACACAGCCTCTGCAGGCTCCTACGAGCAGTACTTC. This codes for CATSNTASAGSYEQYF.

The chain links TRBV2 to TRBJ2-3; 15 bases match TRBD2. The germline CDR1 and CDR2 sequences are SNHLY and FYNNEI. J lost 4 bases, V lost 4 bases, and 6 bases had no gene match. The CDR3 spans 17 residues. For the CDR3, the DNA is TGTGCCAGCAGTGGTGGACTAGCGGGGGGGCGCTCAGATACGCAGTATTTT. Translation: CASSGGLAGGRSDTQYF. Drawing the rest from reference TRBV2 and TRBJ2-3, the complete variable domain is EPEVTQTPSHQVTQMGQEVILRCVPISNHLYFYWYRQILGQKVEFLVSFYNNEISEKSEIFDDQFSVERPDGSNFTLKIRSTKLEDSAMYFCASSGGLAGGRSDTQYFGPGTRLTVL.

The chain is built from TRBV5-1 and TRBJ2-1, with D tentatively TRBD1 (8 bases). The V end was cut by 0 bases, the J end by 5 bases, with 15 bases between. CDR3 length: 16 residues. Germline-derived CDR1 and CDR2 are SGHRS and YFSETQ. DNA of the CDR3: TGCGCCAGCAGCTTGGGACACAGGGGGGGGAACAATGAGCAGTTCTTC. Translating gives CASSLGHRGGNNEQFF.

This clonotype came up a few times. The chain has TRBV5-1 and TRBJ1-2, with TRBD1 identical over 8 bases. In germline, CDR1 is SGHRS, CDR2 YFSETQ. The trim removed 2 bases at V and 3 bases at J, leaving 3 bases unmatched. The CDR3 spans 14 residues. The CDR3 here is CASSFQQGDYGYTF. In DNA form, the CDR3 reads TGCGCCAGCAGCTTCCAACAGGGGGACTATGGCTACACCTTC.

J is TRBJ2-1 and V is TRBV5-4; possible D gene TRBD2, 6 bases. The CDR3 has 15 amino acids. V lost 0 bases, J lost 4 bases, and 11 bases lay in between. Germline CDR1 reads SGHNT; CDR2 reads YYREEE (reference sequence). The CDR3 reads CASSLVRTNYNEQFF. The CDR3 DNA reads as TGTGCCAGCAGCTTGGTCCGGACTAATTACAATGAGCAGTTCTTC.

The count of this clonotype is one. The rearrangement uses TRBV11-2 and TRBJ2-7; D is possibly TRBD1 (5 bases). V shed 1 base and J shed 9 bases, with 10 bases lying between them. Germline V gene data show CDR1 as SGHAT and CDR2 as FQNNGV. The CDR3 is 12 amino acids. CDR3 residues: CASSLGTGRQYF. The CDR3 region has the DNA TGTGCCAGCAGCTTAGGAACAGGCCGGCAGTACTTC.

The chain carries TRBV11-1 and TRBJ2-7; D gene unclear. Trimming removed 5 bases at V and 0 bases at J, with 11 bases between. This CDR3 comprises 14 residues. Germline values: CDR1 SGHAT, CDR2 FQDESV (reference sequence). CDR3: CASSARFSSYEQYF. The CDR3 nucleotides read TGTGCCAGCAGCGCTCGTTTTAGCTCCTACGAGCAGTACTTC.

V gene TRBV18 combines with J gene TRBJ1-5; D ambiguous. The V end was cut by 4 bases, the J end by 7 bases, with 14 bases between. This CDR3 contains 14 residues. The germline CDR1 and CDR2 sequences are KGHSH and LQKENI. In nucleotides, the CDR3 is TGTGCCAGCTCACAAGCCTCCTTGGGCCAGCCCCAGCATTTT. Its protein product is CASSQASLGQPQHF.

The J gene is TRBJ2-1, the V gene TRBV19; D perhaps matches TRBD2 (7 bases). The CDR3 sequence is 16 residues long. Per germline, CDR1 LNHDA and CDR2 SQIVND (reference sequence). V dropped 7 bases and J dropped 3 bases, with 19 bases sitting between them. The CDR3 is CASTRPTGGHYNEQFF. CDR3 DNA: TGTGCCAGTACCCGACCAACGGGGGGACACTACAATGAGCAGTTCTTC.

This rearrangement joins TRBV28 to TRBJ1-2, with 7 bases identical to TRBD1. Trimming took 6 bases from V and 8 from J; bases not matched to a gene: 9. Germline loops: CDR1 MDHEN, CDR2 SYDVKM. This CDR3 is built from 13 residues. The CDR3 bases are TGTGCCAGCAGGAGTGGACAGGCGGGCGGCTACACCTTC. Translated, it gives CASRSGQAGGYTF.

This chain links TRBV18 with TRBJ2-3; 9 nucleotides line up with TRBD1. The CDR3 covers 17 residues. CDR1 is KGHSH, CDR2 LQKENI, per germline. Trimming took 3 bases from V and 4 from J; bases not matched to a gene: 11. In nucleotides, the CDR3 is TGTGCCAGCTCACCCCTCCCTTCACAGGGGGCGCCAGATACGCAGTATTTT. This sequence encodes CASSPLPSQGAPDTQYF. Together with reference TRBV18 and TRBJ2-3, the CDR3 gives the full variable domain: NAGVMQNPRHLVRRRGQEARLRCSPMKGHSHVYWYRQLPEEGLKFMVYLQKENIIDESGMPKERFSAEFPKEGPSILRIQQVVRGDSAAYFCASSPLPSQGAPDTQYFGPGTRLTVL.

The chain carries TRBV11-3 and TRBJ2-3; D ambiguous. V dropped 5 bases and J dropped 3 bases, with 6 bases sitting between them. Germline loops: CDR1 SGHNT, CDR2 YENEEA. This CDR3 is 12 amino acids long. The CDR3 DNA follows: TGTGCCAGCAGCGAAGAGACAGATACGCAGTATTTT. It yields the protein CASSEETDTQYF.

The V gene is TRBV18, the J gene TRBJ2-7, with 9 bases identical to TRBD2. The J segment lost 3 bases and the V segment lost 4 bases, leaving 7 bases of the junction unmatched. This CDR3 is 15 amino acids long. Per the germline V gene, CDR1 is KGHSH and CDR2 is LQKENI. DNA for the CDR3: TGTGCCAGCTCACAAGGACTAGCGAGACTCTACGAGCAGTACTTC. This translates into CASSQGLARLYEQYF.